The entry that follows covers one TCR beta chain sequence. Its cognate antigen is unknown. This sample was included in a study of T cells in Graves' hyperthyroidism and ophthalmopathy. About the study: Staff took peripheral blood when the initial diagnosis was made, before any treatment began.

CDR3 length: 13 residues. Trimming shortened V by 8 bases and J by 4 bases, and 12 bases separated the two germline ends. Germline CDR1 is MDHEN and CDR2 is SYDVKM. General study findings and limits: Most clonotypes expanded in the thyroid (above 0.001) were also present in blood.

Researchers amplified the TCR beta CDR3 regions from RNA transcripts. TCR CDR3 underwent first-round RT-PCR with the HTBI primer set. TCRdb used MiXCR to reprocess the multiplex PCR reads, holding one entry per CDR3 protein. Of approximately 420,000 distinct CDR3 sequences in the sample, around 15% were seen once. This TCR derives from a woman in her late teens or twenties with Graves' hyperthyroidism. The sequencing sample was made of blood. The chain joins TRBV28 to TRBJ1-3; no clear D. CDR3 protein: CASAGPNGNTIYF. The CDR3 bases are TGTGCCAGCGCTGGGCCTAACGGAAACACCATATATTTT.